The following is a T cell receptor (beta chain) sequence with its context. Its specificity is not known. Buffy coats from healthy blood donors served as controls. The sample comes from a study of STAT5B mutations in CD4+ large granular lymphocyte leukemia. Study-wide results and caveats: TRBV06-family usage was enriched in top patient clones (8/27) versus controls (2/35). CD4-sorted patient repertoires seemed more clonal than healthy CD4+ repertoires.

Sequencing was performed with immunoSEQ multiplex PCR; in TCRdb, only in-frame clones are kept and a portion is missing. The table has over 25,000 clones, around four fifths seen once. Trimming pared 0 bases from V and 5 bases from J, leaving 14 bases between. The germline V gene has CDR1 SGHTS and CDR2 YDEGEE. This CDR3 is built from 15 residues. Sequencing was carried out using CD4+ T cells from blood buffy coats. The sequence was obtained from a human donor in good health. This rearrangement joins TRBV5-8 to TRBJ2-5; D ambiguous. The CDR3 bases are TGTGCCAGCAGCTTGGAGGGCCGGGTGGATGAGACCCAGTACTTC. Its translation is CASSLEGRVDETQYF.